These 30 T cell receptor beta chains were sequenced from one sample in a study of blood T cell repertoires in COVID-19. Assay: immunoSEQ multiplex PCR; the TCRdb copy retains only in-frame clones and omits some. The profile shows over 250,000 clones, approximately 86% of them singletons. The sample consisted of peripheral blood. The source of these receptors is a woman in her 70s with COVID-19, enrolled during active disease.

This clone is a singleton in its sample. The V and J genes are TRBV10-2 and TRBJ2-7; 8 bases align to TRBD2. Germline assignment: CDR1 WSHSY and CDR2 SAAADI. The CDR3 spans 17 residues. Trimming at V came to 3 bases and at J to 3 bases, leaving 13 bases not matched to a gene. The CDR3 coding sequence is TGCGCCAGCAGTGAAGGGCAGGGACTAGTCGAATTCTACGAGCAGTACTTC. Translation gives CASSEGQGLVEFYEQYF.

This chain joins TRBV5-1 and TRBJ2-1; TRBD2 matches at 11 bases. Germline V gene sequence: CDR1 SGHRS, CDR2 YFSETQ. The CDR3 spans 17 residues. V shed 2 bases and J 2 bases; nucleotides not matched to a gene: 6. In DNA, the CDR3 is TGCGCCAGCAGCTTCTCTAGCGGGGGGAACCCCTACAATGAGCAGTTCTTC. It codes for CASSFSSGGNPYNEQFF.

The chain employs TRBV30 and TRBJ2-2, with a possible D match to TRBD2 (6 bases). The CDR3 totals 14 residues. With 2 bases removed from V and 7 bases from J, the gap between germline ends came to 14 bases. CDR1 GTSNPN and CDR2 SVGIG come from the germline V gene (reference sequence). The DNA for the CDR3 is TGTGCCTGGAGTCTCAAGGGGAGGAGCGGGGAGCTGTTTTTT. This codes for CAWSLKGRSGELFF.

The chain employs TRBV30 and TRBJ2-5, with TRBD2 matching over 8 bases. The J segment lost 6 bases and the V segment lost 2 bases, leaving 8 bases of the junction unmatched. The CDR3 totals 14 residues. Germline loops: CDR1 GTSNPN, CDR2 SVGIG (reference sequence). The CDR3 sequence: CAWSTGGLGKTQYF. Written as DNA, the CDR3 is TGTGCCTGGAGTACGGGGGGGCTGGGGAAGACCCAGTACTTC.

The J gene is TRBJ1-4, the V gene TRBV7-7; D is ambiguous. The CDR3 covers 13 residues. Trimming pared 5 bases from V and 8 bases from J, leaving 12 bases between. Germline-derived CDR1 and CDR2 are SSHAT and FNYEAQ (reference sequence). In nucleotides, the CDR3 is TGTGCCAGCAGCCGGGGTGCGGGAGAAAAACTGTTTTTT. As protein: CASSRGAGEKLFF. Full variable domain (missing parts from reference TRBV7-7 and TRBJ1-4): GAGVSQSPRYKVTKRGQDVTLRCDPISSHATLYWYQQALGQGPEFLTYFNYEAQPDKSGLPSDRFSAERPEGSISTLTIQRTEQRDSAMYRCASSRGAGEKLFFGSGTQLSVL.

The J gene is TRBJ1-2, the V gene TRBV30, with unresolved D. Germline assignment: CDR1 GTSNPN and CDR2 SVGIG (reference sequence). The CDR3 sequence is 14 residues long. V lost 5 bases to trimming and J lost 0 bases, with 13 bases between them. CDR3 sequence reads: CAWDYDRANYGYTF. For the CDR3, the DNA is TGTGCCTGGGACTACGATCGCGCTAACTATGGCTACACCTTC.

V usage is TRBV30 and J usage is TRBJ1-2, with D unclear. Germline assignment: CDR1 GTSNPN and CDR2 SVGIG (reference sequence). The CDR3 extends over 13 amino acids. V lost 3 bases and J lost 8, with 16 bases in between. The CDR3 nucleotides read TGTGCCTGGAGGAGTCCGGGATATGGCGGCTACACCTTC. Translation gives CAWRSPGYGGYTF. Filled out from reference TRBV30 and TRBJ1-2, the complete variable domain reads SQTIHQWPATLVQPVGSPLSLECTVEGTSNPNLYWYRQAAGRGLQLLFYSVGIGQISSEVPQNLSASRPQDRQFILSSKKLLLSDSGFYLCAWRSPGYGGYTFGSGTRLTVV.

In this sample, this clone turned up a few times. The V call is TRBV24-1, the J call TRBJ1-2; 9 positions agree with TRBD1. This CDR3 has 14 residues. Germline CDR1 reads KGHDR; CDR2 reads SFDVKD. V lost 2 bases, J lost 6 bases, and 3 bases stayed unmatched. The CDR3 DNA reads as TGTGCCACCAGTGATTCGGGACAGGGAAATGGCTACACCTTC. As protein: CATSDSGQGNGYTF.

The CDR3 DNA is TGTGCCAGCCTGATAGGGGCAGGGTATGGCTACACCTTC. This gives the protein CASLIGAGYGYTF. The chain couples TRBV28 to TRBJ1-2, with D perhaps matching TRBD1 (5 bases). The ends were cut back, 8 bases at V and 5 bases at J, with 15 bases in the middle. The germline V gene has CDR1 MDHEN and CDR2 SYDVKM. The CDR3 totals 13 residues.

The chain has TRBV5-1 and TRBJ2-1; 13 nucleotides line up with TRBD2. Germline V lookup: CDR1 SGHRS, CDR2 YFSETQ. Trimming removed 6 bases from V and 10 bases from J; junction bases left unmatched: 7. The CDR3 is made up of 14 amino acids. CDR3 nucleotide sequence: TGCGCCAGCAAACTAGCGGGGGGGCCTGGCGAGCAGTTCTTC. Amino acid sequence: CASKLAGGPGEQFF.

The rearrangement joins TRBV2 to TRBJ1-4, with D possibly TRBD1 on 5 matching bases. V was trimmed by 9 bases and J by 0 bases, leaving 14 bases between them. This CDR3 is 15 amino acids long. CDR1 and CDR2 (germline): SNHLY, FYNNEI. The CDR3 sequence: CASTTLGATNEKLFF. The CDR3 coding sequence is TGTGCCAGTACCACCTTAGGGGCAACTAATGAAAAACTGTTTTTT.

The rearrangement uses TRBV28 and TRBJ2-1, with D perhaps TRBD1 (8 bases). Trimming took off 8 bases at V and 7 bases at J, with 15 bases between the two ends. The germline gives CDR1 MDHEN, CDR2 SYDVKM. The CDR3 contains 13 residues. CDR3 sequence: CASAIQGGNEQFF. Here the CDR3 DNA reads TGTGCCAGCGCCATACAGGGGGGGAATGAGCAGTTCTTC.

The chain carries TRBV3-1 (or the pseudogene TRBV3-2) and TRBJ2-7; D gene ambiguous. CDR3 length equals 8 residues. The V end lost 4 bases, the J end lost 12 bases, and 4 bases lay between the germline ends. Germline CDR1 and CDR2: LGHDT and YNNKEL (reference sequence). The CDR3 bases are TGTGCCAGCAGCCCCCTGTACTTC. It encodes CASSPLYF.

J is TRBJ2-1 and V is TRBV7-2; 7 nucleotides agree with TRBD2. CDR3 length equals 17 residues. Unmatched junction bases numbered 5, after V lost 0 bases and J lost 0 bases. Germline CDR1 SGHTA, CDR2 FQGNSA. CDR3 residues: CASSLALSGVSYNEQFF. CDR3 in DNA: TGTGCCAGCAGCTTAGCGCTGAGCGGGGTCTCCTACAATGAGCAGTTCTTC.

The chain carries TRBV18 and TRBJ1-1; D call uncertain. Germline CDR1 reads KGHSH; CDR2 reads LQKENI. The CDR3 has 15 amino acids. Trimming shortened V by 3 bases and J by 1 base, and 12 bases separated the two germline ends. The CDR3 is CASSPPGLTNTEAFF. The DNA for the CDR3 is TGTGCCAGCTCACCTCCAGGTTTAACGAACACTGAAGCTTTCTTT.

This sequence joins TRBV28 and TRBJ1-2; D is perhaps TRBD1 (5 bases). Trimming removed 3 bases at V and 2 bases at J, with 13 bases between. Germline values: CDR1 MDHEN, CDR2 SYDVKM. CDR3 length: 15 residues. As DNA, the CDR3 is TGTGCCAGCAGTTTTGGGGGGGGAGGCAACTATGGCTACACCTTC. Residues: CASSFGGGGNYGYTF.

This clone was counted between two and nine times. The CDR3 sequence: CASSPGQGAIHSINYGYTF. The CDR3 DNA reads TGTGCCAGCTCACCGGGACAGGGGGCAATCCACTCAATTAACTATGGCTACACCTTC. The chain employs TRBV18 and TRBJ1-2; 12 nucleotides agree with TRBD1. Germline CDR1 and CDR2: KGHSH and LQKENI. Germline trimming cut 3 bases from V and 1 base from J; bases unmatched to any gene: 12. CDR3 length: 19 residues.

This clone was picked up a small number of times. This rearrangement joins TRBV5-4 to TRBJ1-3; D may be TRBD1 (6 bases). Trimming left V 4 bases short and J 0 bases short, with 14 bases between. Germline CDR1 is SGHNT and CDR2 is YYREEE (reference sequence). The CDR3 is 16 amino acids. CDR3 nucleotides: TGTGCCAGCAGCCCGGGGGGCGGAATCTCTGGAAACACCATATATTTT. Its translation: CASSPGGGISGNTIYF. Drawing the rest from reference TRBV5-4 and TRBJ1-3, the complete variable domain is ETGVTQSPTHLIKTRGQQVTLRCSSQSGHNTVSWYQQALGQGPQFIFQYYREEENGRGNFPPRFSGLQFPNYSSELNVNALELDDSALYLCASSPGGGISGNTIYFGEGSWLTVV.

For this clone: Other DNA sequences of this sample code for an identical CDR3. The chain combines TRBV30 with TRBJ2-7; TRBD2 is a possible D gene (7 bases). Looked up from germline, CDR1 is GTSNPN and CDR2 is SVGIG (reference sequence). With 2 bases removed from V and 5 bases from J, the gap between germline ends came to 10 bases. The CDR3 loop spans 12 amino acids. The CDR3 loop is CAWSPGGHEQYF. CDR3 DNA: TGTGCCTGGAGTCCGGGGGGCCACGAGCAGTACTTC.

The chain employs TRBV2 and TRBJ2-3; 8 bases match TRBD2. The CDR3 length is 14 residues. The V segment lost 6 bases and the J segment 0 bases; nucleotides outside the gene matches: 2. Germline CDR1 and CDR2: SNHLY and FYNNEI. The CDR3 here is CASSAGGSTDTQYF. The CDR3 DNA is TGTGCCAGCAGCGCGGGGGGAAGCACAGATACGCAGTATTTT.

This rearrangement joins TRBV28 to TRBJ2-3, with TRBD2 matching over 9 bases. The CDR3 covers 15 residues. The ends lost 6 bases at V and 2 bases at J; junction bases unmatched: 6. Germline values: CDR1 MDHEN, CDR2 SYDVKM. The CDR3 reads CASRSLAGDTDTQYF. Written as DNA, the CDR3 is TGTGCCAGCAGGTCGTTAGCGGGGGACACAGATACGCAGTATTTT.

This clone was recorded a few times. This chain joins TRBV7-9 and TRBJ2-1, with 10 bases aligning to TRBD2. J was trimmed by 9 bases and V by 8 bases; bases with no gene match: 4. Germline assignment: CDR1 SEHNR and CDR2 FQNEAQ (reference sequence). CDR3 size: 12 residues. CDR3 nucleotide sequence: TGTGCCAGCCGATCTAGCGGGGGTGAGCAGTTCTTC. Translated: CASRSSGGEQFF.

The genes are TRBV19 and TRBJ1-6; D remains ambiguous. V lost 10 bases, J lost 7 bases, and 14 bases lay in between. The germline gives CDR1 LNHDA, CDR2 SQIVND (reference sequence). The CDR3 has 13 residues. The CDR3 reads CATFAERNSPLHF. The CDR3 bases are TGTGCCACCTTCGCGGAGAGGAATTCACCCCTCCACTTT.

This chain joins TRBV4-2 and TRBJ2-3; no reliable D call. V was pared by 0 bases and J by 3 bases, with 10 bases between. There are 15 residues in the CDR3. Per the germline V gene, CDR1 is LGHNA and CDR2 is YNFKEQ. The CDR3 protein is CASSQDLLFTDTQYF. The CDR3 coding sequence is TGTGCCAGCAGCCAAGATTTACTTTTTACAGATACGCAGTATTTT.

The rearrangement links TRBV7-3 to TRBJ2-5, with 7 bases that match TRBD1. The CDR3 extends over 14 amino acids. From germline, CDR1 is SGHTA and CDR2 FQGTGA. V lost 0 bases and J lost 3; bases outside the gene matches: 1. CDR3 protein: CASSLTGTEETQYF. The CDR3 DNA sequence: TGTGCCAGCAGCTTAACGGGGACAGAAGAGACCCAGTACTTC.

CDR3 region: CASSLASGSSNSPLHF. Here the CDR3 DNA reads TGTGCCAGCAGCTTAGCATCGGGGAGTTCGAATTCACCCCTCCACTTT. This chain joins TRBV7-2 and TRBJ1-6; unclear D gene. The CDR3 runs 16 residues. Per the germline V gene, CDR1 is SGHTA and CDR2 is FQGNSA. Trimming left V 0 bases short and J 7 bases short, with 13 bases between.

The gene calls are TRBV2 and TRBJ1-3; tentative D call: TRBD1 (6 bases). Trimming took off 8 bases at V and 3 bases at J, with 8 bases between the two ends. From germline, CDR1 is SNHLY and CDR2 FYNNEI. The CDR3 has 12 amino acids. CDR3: CASGQLGNTIYF. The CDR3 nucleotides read TGTGCCAGCGGACAGCTTGGAAACACCATATATTTT.

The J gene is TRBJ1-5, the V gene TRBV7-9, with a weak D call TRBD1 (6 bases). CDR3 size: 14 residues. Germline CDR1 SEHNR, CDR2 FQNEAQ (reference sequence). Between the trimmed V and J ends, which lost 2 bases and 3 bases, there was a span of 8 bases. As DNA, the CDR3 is TGTGCCAGCAGCTTATCAGGGGACAATCAGCCCCAGCATTTT. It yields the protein CASSLSGDNQPQHF.

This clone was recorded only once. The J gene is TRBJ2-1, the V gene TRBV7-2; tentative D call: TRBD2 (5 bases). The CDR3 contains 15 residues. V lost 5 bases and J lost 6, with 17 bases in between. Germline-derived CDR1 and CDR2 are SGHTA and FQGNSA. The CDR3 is CASSPGSGNTNEQFF. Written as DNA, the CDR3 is TGTGCCAGCAGCCCAGGATCCGGGAACACCAATGAGCAGTTCTTC.

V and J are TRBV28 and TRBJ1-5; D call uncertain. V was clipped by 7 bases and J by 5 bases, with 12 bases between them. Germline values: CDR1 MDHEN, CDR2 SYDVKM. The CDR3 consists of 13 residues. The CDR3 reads CASTIRVHQPQHF. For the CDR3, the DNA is TGTGCCAGCACCATACGGGTACATCAGCCCCAGCATTTT.